A selection of T cell receptor beta chains follows, all from one sample in a study of T cell changes during pregnancy in multiple sclerosis. Measured with immunoSEQ multiplex PCR; TCRdb has only the in-frame clones, and not every one. The table records 75,000 to 90,000 clones, roughly nine tenths of them present only once. The starting material was PBMCs, obtained in the first trimester of pregnancy. These receptor sequences come from a female donor in good health, serving as a control in a pregnancy study. Some clones in this sample may be carry-over from other donors' samples. Each CDR3 is given with its conserved first and last residue. D genes are given only for firm matches. Clone size, where shown, is once, few, many, or a class for clones that have expanded.

v_call	clone_size	j_call	d_call	cdr3_nt	cdr3_aa
TRBV5-1	-	TRBJ1-2	-	TGCGCCAGCAGCTTGGCCGGACAGCCCTATGGCTACACCTTC	CASSLAGQPYGYTF
TRBV6-1	-	TRBJ2-1	TRBD1	TGTGCCAGCAGTGGTCCGGACAGGTCTTTTAATGAGCAGTTCTTC	CASSGPDRSFNEQFF
TRBV4-2	-	TRBJ2-2	TRBD2	TGTGCCAGCAGCCAAGATGGACTAGCGGGAAACTGGGAGCTGTTTTTT	CASSQDGLAGNWELFF
TRBV2	-	TRBJ1-2	TRBD1	TGTGCCAGCAGTGAAATTGGTGCAGGGGGATATGGCTACACCTTC	CASSEIGAGGYGYTF
TRBV6-4	few	TRBJ2-3	TRBD1	TGTGCCAGCAGCGAACGATCAGGGGGCGCAGATACGCAGTATTTT	CASSERSGGADTQYF
TRBV19	-	TRBJ2-7	TRBD1	TGTGCCAGTAGCCCCGGGACAGGGGTTACCTACGAGCAGTACTTC	CASSPGTGVTYEQYF
TRBV7-2	-	TRBJ2-7	TRBD1	TGTGCCAGCAGCTTAATCAGCCTACGGGACAGGGACCCCTACGAGCAGTACTTC	CASSLISLRDRDPYEQYF
TRBV5-4	few	TRBJ1-2	TRBD1	TGTGCCAGCAGCTCGGACAGGTCGGACTATGGCTACACCTTC	CASSSDRSDYGYTF
TRBV6-1	-	TRBJ1-1	TRBD1	TGTGCCAGCAGTGCGACCGGGACAGCCCCTGAAGCTTTCTTT	CASSATGTAPEAFF
TRBV5-8	-	TRBJ1-4	-	TGTGCCAGCAGCCTCCTGTTGGGGAGTGGTGAAAAACTGTTTTTT	CASSLLLGSGEKLFF
TRBV11-3	once	TRBJ2-2	-	TGTGCCAGCAGCTTTGGAACAGCGGCGAACACCGGGGAGCTGTTTTTT	CASSFGTAANTGELFF
TRBV7-2	-	TRBJ2-1	-	TGTGCCAGCAGCTTAGATTTCGATGAGCAGTTCTTC	CASSLDFDEQFF
TRBV4-2	once	TRBJ1-6	TRBD1	TGTGCCAGCAGCCAAGATGGACAGGCCTATAATTCACCCCTCCACTTT	CASSQDGQAYNSPLHF
TRBV7-2	-	TRBJ2-2	-	TGTGCCAGCAGCTTCAGGGGGGAGCTGTTTTTT	CASSFRGELFF
TRBV7-8	once	TRBJ2-1	-	TGTGCCAGCAGCTCACCCGGGGTGAGCTCCTACAATGAGCAGTTCTTC	CASSSPGVSSYNEQFF
TRBV7-8	-	TRBJ2-4	TRBD1	TGTGCCAGCAGCTTACTGGGACAGAGTCTATACATTCAGTACTTC	CASSLLGQSLYIQYF
TRBV7-3	once	TRBJ2-6	-	TGTGCCAGCAGCTTAGAGACAGGCTCTGGGGCCAACGTCCTGACTTTC	CASSLETGSGANVLTF
TRBV5-4	-	TRBJ2-1	TRBD2	TGTGCCAGCAGCTTGGCTAGCGGGGGGGGTGAGCAGTTCTTC	CASSLASGGGEQFF
TRBV5-8	once	TRBJ2-1	-	TGTGCCAGCAGCCTTGACTACAGCTCCTACAATGAGCAGTTCTTC	CASSLDYSSYNEQFF
TRBV4-3	-	TRBJ2-1	-	TGCGCCAGCAGCCAATCGTTGTCTAGCTTCTACGGTGAGCAGTTCTTC	CASSQSLSSFYGEQFF
TRBV11-2	-	TRBJ1-6	-	TGTGCCAGCAGCCCCCGAAACAGGGTTAATTCACCCCTCCACTTT	CASSPRNRVNSPLHF
TRBV28	few	TRBJ1-5	-	TGTGCCAGCAGTACCCAGGGGACAAGCTCCTGGCCCAATCAGCCCCAGCATTTT	CASSTQGTSSWPNQPQHF
TRBV19	-	TRBJ2-3	TRBD2	TGTGCCAGCAGGAGACTAGCGGGGGGTGCAGATACGCAGTATTTT	CASRRLAGGADTQYF
TRBV5-5	-	TRBJ1-6	TRBD1	TGTGCCAGCAGCAGAGCAGGGGGCGGATCCTATAATTCACCCCTCCACTTT	CASSRAGGGSYNSPLHF
TRBV18	once	TRBJ2-4	TRBD1	TGTGCCAGCTCACCAACGGGACAGCTAAAAAACATTCAGTACTTC	CASSPTGQLKNIQYF
TRBV4-1	-	TRBJ2-5	TRBD2	TGCGCCAGCAGCCCCGTCCGGGCTAGCGGGGGGTACACCACTGCAGAGACCCAGTACTTC	CASSPVRASGGYTTAETQYF
TRBV7-8	-	TRBJ1-5	-	TGTGCCAGCAGCCCCCCTGTGGGGACATTTTTCCCAAGCAATCAGCCCCAGCATTTT	CASSPPVGTFFPSNQPQHF
TRBV7-2	-	TRBJ2-1	TRBD2	TGTGCCAGCAGCTTGACTAGCGGGAGGGAAAATGAGCAGTTCTTC	CASSLTSGRENEQFF
TRBV11-2	-	TRBJ2-7	-	TGTGCCAGCAGCTTAGTTGGCCTCTCCTACGAGCAGTACTTC	CASSLVGLSYEQYF